A selection of T cell receptor beta chains follows, all from one sample in a study of blood T cells in healthy people across ages. Via MiXCR, TCRdb re-called the 5' RACE reads, giving one row per CDR3 protein. The repertoire holds 600,000 to 850,000 distinct CDR3 sequences, 20% to 30% seen once, with 9.4% in the top ten. This same sample was also part of a study on T cells of mothers and their children.

The sequenced sample was blood. These receptors were collected from a boy aged 5 to 17 in good health. The CDR3 runs from the conserved cysteine through the conserved F or W. Each record gives: CDR3 DNA, CDR3 protein, J gene, clone size, V gene, CDR3 length, D gene. A D gene is named only where the DNA matches it firmly. Clone size is given for some rows only: seen once, a few or many times, or a class if the clone is expanded.

TGTGCCAGCAGCTCTGGGTGGGGGGAGAACACTGAAGCTTTCTTT | CASSSGWGENTEAFF | TRBJ1-1 | few | TRBV11-3 | 15 | NA
TGCAGTGCTCCCCGCCCTAGCGGGAGACGAGATACGCAGTATTTT | CSAPRPSGRRDTQYF | TRBJ2-3 | few | TRBV20-1 | 15 | TRBD2
TGTGCCAGCAGCTTGTTGGGGTGGGGAGGACAAGAGACCCAGTACTTC | CASSLLGWGGQETQYF | TRBJ2-5 | NA | TRBV5-6 | 16 | NA
TGTGCCAGCAGCTTAGCGCAGGGGGGCGGGACACCCGCCTTC | CASSLAQGGGTPAF | TRBJ1-2 | few | TRBV7-8 | 14 | TRBD1
TGTGCCAGCAGCCAGACGACAGACGACTATGGCTACACCTTC | CASSQTTDDYGYTF | TRBJ1-2 | few | TRBV14 | 14 | NA
TGTGCCAGCAGCTTAGGTTGGGGCGCCTACAATGAGCAGTTCTTC | CASSLGWGAYNEQFF | TRBJ2-1 | NA | TRBV7-9 | 15 | NA
TGTGCCAGCAGTTACGACCCCAGTCAGCCCCAGCATTTT | CASSYDPSQPQHF | TRBJ1-5 | NA | TRBV6-6 | 13 | NA
TGCGCCAGCAGCCAGAACGTAGCGTTAGCCAAAAACATTCAGTACTTC | CASSQNVALAKNIQYF | TRBJ2-4 | NA | TRBV4-3 | 16 | NA
TGTGCCAGCAGCTACGGACAGGTGGGCCCTGAAGCTTTCTTT | CASSYGQVGPEAFF | TRBJ1-1 | NA | TRBV7-9 | 14 | TRBD1
TGCAGTGCCCTACCCGGGACGACGAGCTCCTACGAGCAGTACTTC | CSALPGTTSSYEQYF | TRBJ2-7 | few | TRBV20-1 | 15 | NA
TGTGCCAGCAGTCCTTTAGCGGAGATAAGGGTTGGTGAGCAGTTCTTC | CASSPLAEIRVGEQFF | TRBJ2-1 | few | TRBV28 | 16 | NA
TGTGCCAGCAGCTTATCACCAGAAGAGACCCGGTACTTC | CASSLSPEETRYF | TRBJ2-5 | NA | TRBV7-8 | 13 | NA
TGTGCCATCAGTGAGGTGTGGACAGGCCGCAATCAGCCCCAGCATTTT | CAISEVWTGRNQPQHF | TRBJ1-5 | few | TRBV10-3 | 16 | TRBD1
TGTGCCAGCAGTCATCAGGGGGCCTACAATGAGCAGTTCTTC | CASSHQGAYNEQFF | TRBJ2-1 | few | TRBV6-5 | 14 | TRBD1
TGCAGTGCCCGGGTCGGGGGCCCCAATCAGCCCCAGCATTTT | CSARVGGPNQPQHF | TRBJ1-5 | few | TRBV20-1 | 14 | NA
TGTGCCAGCAGCTTAGCCCACGGGTTAGAGAACACTGAAGCTTTCTTT | CASSLAHGLENTEAFF | TRBJ1-1 | once | TRBV7-8 | 16 | NA
TGTGCCAGCAGCTTAGACGGGCTAGCGGTAGGACGGAATGAGCAGTTCTTC | CASSLDGLAVGRNEQFF | TRBJ2-1 | few | TRBV7-8 | 17 | TRBD2